This T cell receptor beta chain was sequenced during a study of CD8 T cells in Susac syndrome. The CDR3 totals 16 residues. Per the germline V gene, CDR1 is MDHEN and CDR2 is SYDVKM. V was clipped by 3 bases and J by 4 bases, with 16 bases between them. Sequencing of TCR beta covered CD8+ and CD4+ T cells obtained from blood. Multiple sclerosis controls were treatment-naive patients with stable or active relapsing-remitting disease. The CD8+ and CD4+ T cells were isolated magnetically using a negative isolation approach, whereas the TEMRA cells were enriched by FACS. cDNA came from approximately 0.5 to 1 ug RNA primed by random hexamers. TCR beta CDR3 was amplified by immunoSEQ covering 54 Vbeta and 13 Jbeta. Each CDR3 protein gets one entry after TCRdb re-called the immunoSEQ multiplex PCR reads with MiXCR. The data contain 150,000 or so distinct CDR3 sequences, approximately 96% of them singletons.

This clonotype was observed once. V and J are TRBV28 and TRBJ1-5, with D perhaps TRBD1 (6 bases). The specimen sequenced was CD8+ T cells from PBMCs. The source of this sequence is a human donor with multiple sclerosis. The CDR3 DNA reads TGTGCCAGCAGTTTTATTTACCGGACAGAAAATCAGCCCCAGCATTTT. This sequence encodes CASSFIYRTENQPQHF.